The 18 T cell receptor beta chains below come from one sample, sequenced in a study of blood T cells in healthy people across ages (dated by TCRdb to between 2015 and 2016). Library method: 5' RACE. These reads were obtained on an Illumina HiSeq 2500. A second PCR of roughly 6 to 11 cycles was run with a J-beta primer mix and a sample-barcoded 5' primer. TCRdb reprocessed the public reads (quality trimming at Q25 with fastp, clone calling with MiXCR) and kept in-frame beta chains. Identical CDR3 proteins give one entry, which carries the most common genes and DNA. Within this sample are some 1.5 million distinct CDR3 sequences, with 28% of them counted one time only. 7.7% of the sample is taken by the ten largest. The sequenced sample consisted of blood. These receptors originate from a woman younger than 45 in good health.

This clonotype was observed a handful of times. The chain employs TRBV20-1 and TRBJ1-2; 8 bases are shared with TRBD1. The V gene end was trimmed by 0 bases and the J gene end by 3 bases; junction bases not matched to a gene: 6. CDR1 DFQATT and CDR2 SNEGSKA come from the germline V gene (reference sequence). This CDR3 has 15 residues. CDR3 in DNA: TGCAGTGCTAGAGAGACAGGGGTGAAGGACTATGGCTACACCTTC. Its protein product is CSARETGVKDYGYTF.

Only a few counts were recorded for this clonotype. This chain connects TRBV5-8 to TRBJ2-7; 8 nucleotides line up with TRBD1. Germline V CDR1 and CDR2: SGHTS, YDEGEE. The length of the CDR3 is 14 residues. V trimming: 1 base; J trimming: 7 bases; junction bases outside the gene matches: 7. CDR3 sequence reads: CASSLSQGATEQYF. The CDR3 DNA reads TGTGCCAGCAGCTTGTCCCAGGGGGCGACGGAGCAGTACTTC. The complete variable domain, with remaining parts taken from reference TRBV5-8 and TRBJ2-7, reads EAGVTQSPTHLIKTRGQQATLRCSPISGHTSVYWYQQALGLGLQFLLWYDEGEERNRGNFPPRFSGRQFPNYSSELNVNALELEDSALYLCASSLSQGATEQYFGPGTRLTVT.

The rearrangement links TRBV3-1 to TRBJ2-3, with a tentative D call TRBD2 (6 bases). Trimming shortened V by 4 bases and J by 2 bases, and 16 bases separated the two germline ends. CDR3 size: 16 residues. Germline CDR1 LGHDT, CDR2 YNNKEL (reference sequence). CDR3 sequence: CASSRLEAGSTDTQYF. In DNA form, the CDR3 reads TGTGCCAGCAGCCGTTTGGAAGCGGGTTCCACAGATACGCAGTATTTT.

The chain employs TRBV4-3 and TRBJ2-1; 14 bases are shared with TRBD2. The germline gives CDR1 LGHNA, CDR2 YSLEER. This CDR3 region has 19 residues. With V trimmed by 1 base and J by 0 bases, 5 bases remained unmatched. In DNA form, the CDR3 reads TGCGCCAGCAGCCAAGCGGGACTAGCGGGGGTGAGCTCCTACAATGAGCAGTTCTTC. This encodes CASSQAGLAGVSSYNEQFF.

This clonotype came up a few times. The genes are TRBV24-1 and TRBJ2-1; 11 bases are a match to TRBD1. CDR3 size: 17 residues. J was trimmed by 2 bases and V by 4 bases; bases with no gene match: 6. Germline V gene lookup returns CDR1 KGHDR and CDR2 SFDVKD. CDR3 bases: TGTGCCACCAGTGAAGGACAGGGGGCGAAAACCTACAATGAGCAGTTCTTC. It codes for CATSEGQGAKTYNEQFF.

The V and J genes are TRBV20-1 and TRBJ1-4; D is possibly TRBD1 (6 bases). V was pared by 0 bases and J by 8 bases, with 19 bases between. The CDR3 consists of 16 residues. Per the germline V gene, CDR1 is DFQATT and CDR2 is SNEGSKA (reference sequence). The CDR3 here is CSARDDRLGGKEKLFF. CDR3 nucleotides: TGCAGTGCTAGAGATGACCGACTGGGGGGCAAAGAAAAACTGTTTTTT.

With regard to this clonotype: Given a much more abundant clone one base away, this may be a read error. This chain connects TRBV29-1 to TRBJ2-7, with 7 bases matching TRBD2. This CDR3 contains 12 residues. CDR1 is SQVTM and CDR2 is ANQGSEA in the germline V gene. CDR3 coding DNA: TGCGGCGTCGTGACTAGCTCGTACGAGCAGTACTTC. This sequence encodes CGVVTSSYEQYF.

This clonotype was observed a few times. CDR3 DNA sequence: TGTGCCAGCTCACCACTCGAGCGGGACAGGGGTGGCTACACCTTC. Residues: CASSPLERDRGGYTF. The chain couples TRBV18 to TRBJ1-2; 10 positions match TRBD1. CDR1 and CDR2 (germline): KGHSH, LQKENI. There are 15 residues in the CDR3. The V and J ends lost 1 base and 7 bases, in that order; junction bases with no gene match: 6.

The V call is TRBV7-6, the J call TRBJ1-2, with D possibly being TRBD1 (5 bases). CDR1 SGHVS and CDR2 FNYEAQ come from the germline V gene. V lost 0 bases to trimming and J lost 4 bases, with 9 bases between them. The length of the CDR3 is 14 residues. CDR3 nucleotide sequence: TGTGCCAGCAGCTTAGCGATTCAGGGCTATGGCTACACCTTC. Protein product: CASSLAIQGYGYTF.

The CDR3 DNA reads as TGTGCCAGCAGCTTAGGGACAGGTACATCACCCCTCCACTTT. The encoded protein is CASSLGTGTSPLHF. This rearrangement joins TRBV7-6 to TRBJ1-6; TRBD1 aligns across 7 bases. Looked up from germline, CDR1 is SGHVS and CDR2 is FNYEAQ. Germline trimming cut 1 base from V and 10 bases from J; bases unmatched to any gene: 4. The CDR3 sequence is 14 residues long.

This clonotype was detected a few times. The V call is TRBV9, the J call TRBJ2-7; 8 bases map to TRBD2. The CDR3 has 10 residues. Germline CDR1 reads SGDLS; CDR2 reads YYNGEE. V lost 9 bases to trimming and J lost 5 bases; unmatched junction nucleotides: 1. The CDR3, as DNA: TGTGCCATCGGGAGGGACGAGCAGTACTTC. Its protein is CAIGRDEQYF.

Details on this clonotype: One junction end does not reproduce the germline sequence, and a read error may be involved. The chain is built from TRBV29-1 and TRBJ2-6, with D perhaps assigned TRBD1 or TRBD2 (5 bases each). Germline lookup yields CDR1 SQVTM and CDR2 ANQGSEA. The CDR3 spans 15 residues. Here the CDR3 reads CSVGTESSGANVRTF. The DNA for the CDR3 is TGCAGCGTGGGGACGGAGAGCTCTGGGGCCAACGTCCGGACTTTC.

The chain employs TRBV30 and TRBJ1-2; TRBD1 agrees at 7 bases. In germline, CDR1 is GTSNPN, CDR2 SVGIG (reference sequence). CDR3 length equals 12 residues. J lost 6 bases, V lost 8 bases, and 9 bases had no gene match. This CDR3 is CAGRDSENGYTF. CDR3 sequence (DNA): TGTGCCGGCCGGGACAGCGAGAATGGCTACACCTTC.

The rearrangement links TRBV7-9 to TRBJ2-7; D gene uncertain. The germline V gene has CDR1 SEHNR and CDR2 FQNEAQ (reference sequence). V was clipped by 1 base and J by 0 bases, with 10 bases between them. CDR3 length: 15 amino acids. The CDR3 DNA reads TGTGCCAGCAGCTTAGAGGCGGTAGGCTCCTACGAGCAGTACTTC. This gives the protein CASSLEAVGSYEQYF.

The chain has TRBV20-1 and TRBJ2-1; 8 bases agree with TRBD1. V dropped 6 bases and J dropped 7; count of bases not matched to a gene: 11. Germline V gene sequence: CDR1 DFQATT, CDR2 SNEGSKA (reference sequence). This CDR3 is 14 amino acids long. CDR3 bases: TGCAGTGCCGAAGACAGGGGAGTTTCGAATGAGCAGTTCTTC. As protein: CSAEDRGVSNEQFF.

This clonotype was seen a few times. The rearrangement uses TRBV7-9 and TRBJ2-5, with a weak D call TRBD2 (6 bases). The CDR3 is made up of 15 amino acids. Germline V gene lookup returns CDR1 SEHNR and CDR2 FQNEAQ (reference sequence). With 5 bases removed from V and 2 bases from J, the gap between germline ends came to 15 bases. The CDR3 DNA is TGTGCCAGCAGCCCAACTCTAGCGAAGCAAGAGACCCAGTACTTC. Residues: CASSPTLAKQETQYF.

In regard to this clonotype: A read error may be the cause here, since a much bigger clone is one base away. The chain combines TRBV5-1 with TRBJ2-1; D is uncertain. Germline-derived CDR1 and CDR2 are SGHRS and YFSETQ. The CDR3 length is 15 residues. CDR3 region: CASSLTGFSYNGQFF. DNA for the CDR3: TGCGCCAGCAGCTTGACGGGTTTTAGTTACAATGGGCAGTTCTTC.

The chain recombines TRBV12-5 with TRBJ2-7; 9 bases fit TRBD1. CDR1 and CDR2 (germline): LGHNT, FRNRAP. The ends lost 2 bases at V and 3 bases at J; junction bases unmatched: 5. This CDR3 is built from 15 residues. DNA for the CDR3: TGTGCTAGTGGTTTGCTGGGACAGGGATTCTACGAGCAGTACTTC. It encodes CASGLLGQGFYEQYF.